Each of the 3 T cell receptor beta chains below was sequenced from the same sample in a study of human T cells and chemical hapten exposure (dated by TCRdb to the early 2020s). The time point label, read with the paper, signifies: healthy volunteer bleed at 6 weeks. Total RNA was isolated from unfractionated whole blood collected in Tempus Blood RNA tubes. Preparation of the library involved RACE. Data came from a NextSeq 500. In TCRdb, the public reads were trimmed at Q25 with fastp and aligned with MiXCR, with productive beta chains retained. Entries are consolidated by CDR3 protein sequence, retaining the most common genes and DNA. This sample gives about 30,000 distinct CDR3 sequences in total; less than 5.5% of them show up just once. Roughly 13% of the sample lies in the top ten. Sequencing was carried out using whole blood. All receptors come from a human donor in good health. Some clones in this sample may be carry-over from other donors' samples.

As regards this clonotype: Possible read error: a much larger clone is one base away. V gene TRBV11-2 combines with J gene TRBJ1-1; no clear D. Looked up from germline, CDR1 is SGHAT and CDR2 is FQNNGV. CDR3 length equals 12 residues. Trimming left V 1 base short and J 4 bases short, with 4 bases between. This chain's CDR3 is CASSLVCTEAFF. The CDR3 region has the DNA TGTGCCAGCAGCTTAGTGTGCACTGAAGCTTTCTTT.

Concerning this clonotype: The junction differs from germline at one of its ends, possibly a read error. The rearrangement uses TRBV3-1 and TRBJ2-1; 7 bases agree with TRBD2. The CDR3 extends over 12 amino acids. Germline V CDR1 and CDR2: LGHDT, YNNKEL (reference sequence). CDR3 sequence reads: CASSQDRRERIF. The CDR3 DNA reads TGTGCCAGCAGCCAAGATAGGCGGGAGAGGATCTTC.

This clonotype appeared many times. The chain is built from TRBV20-1 and TRBJ1-5; 7 positions match TRBD1. The germline gives CDR1 DFQATT, CDR2 SNEGSKA (reference sequence). The CDR3 consists of 13 residues. The ends lost 5 bases at V and 4 bases at J; junction bases unmatched: 5. CDR3 bases: TGCAGTGCTCCCTCGACAGGGAATCAGCCCCAGCATTTT. Translating gives CSAPSTGNQPQHF.